The rows below give T cell receptor beta chains drawn from one sample of a study of Ad26.COV2.S vaccination and SARS-CoV-2 variants. Profiling relied on immunoSEQ multiplex PCR, and the TCRdb table lists in-frame clones only, not all of them. The repertoire holds around 450,000 clones, with 85% to 90% as singletons. The specimen was peripheral blood, collected in a trial of Ad26.COV2.S vaccine versus placebo. All receptors come from a person aged 18-60 years who received the Ad26.COV2.S COVID-19 vaccine or a placebo. Both conserved end residues are part of each CDR3. A D gene is named only where the DNA matches it firmly. Clone size is shown for a subset of rows, as once, few, many or a class of expanded clone.

>NA|TRBV6-2/TRBV6-3|NA|TRBJ1-5
TGTGCCAGCAGTTATTGGGCAGAAGGACAGCCCCAGCATTTT
CASSYWAEGQPQHF
>NA|TRBV19|TRBD1|TRBJ1-4
TGTGCCAGTAGTAGGGCGAGGGACAGGGGTGAAAAACTGTTTTTT
CASSRARDRGEKLFF
>NA|TRBV18|TRBD2|TRBJ2-1
TGTGCCAGCTCACCTGGGGGGGTCTACAATGAGCAGTTCTTC
CASSPGGVYNEQFF
>NA|TRBV19|NA|TRBJ1-1
TGTGCCAGTAGTGGGGACCTGGAGGGACCTGAAGCTTTCTTT
CASSGDLEGPEAFF
>once|TRBV18|NA|TRBJ2-2
TGTGCCAGCTCACCAGGTAGACCAGGGGCCGTCGGGGAGCTGTTTTTT
CASSPGRPGAVGELFF
>few|TRBV28|NA|TRBJ1-3
TGTGCCAGCAGTTCCGGAGACAGTATCTCTGGAAACACCATATATTTT
CASSSGDSISGNTIYF
>NA|TRBV5-1|TRBD1|TRBJ1-3
TGCGCCAGCAGCCCTGGGACAGGGAGGAACACCATATATTTT
CASSPGTGRNTIYF
>NA|TRBV15|NA|TRBJ1-6
TGTGCCACCAGCAGAGATTACGAAAGGGGATGGGGAAGCTCCTATAATTCACCCCTCCACTTT
CATSRDYERGWGSSYNSPLHF
>NA|TRBV6-2/TRBV6-3|NA|TRBJ1-1
TGTGCCAGCAGTTACAGAGGGGACGCTGAAGCTTTCTTT
CASSYRGDAEAFF
>once|TRBV24-1|NA|TRBJ2-3
TGTGCCACCAGTGATTTGGGGCGGGGAAAGACAGATACGCAGTATTTT
CATSDLGRGKTDTQYF
>few|TRBV19|TRBD1|TRBJ2-2
TGTGCCAGTACCTTAAGGACAGGGACCGGGGAGCTGTTTTTT
CASTLRTGTGELFF
>NA|TRBV5-8|NA|TRBJ2-3
TGTGCCAGCAGCCCCCCCGATACGCAGTATTTT
CASSPPDTQYF
>NA|TRBV7-8|NA|TRBJ2-7
TGTGCCAGCAGCGCTGAAGGGCGTAGCTCCTACGAGCAGTACTTC
CASSAEGRSSYEQYF
>NA|TRBV19|TRBD1|TRBJ1-3
TGTGCCAGTAGCCGGACAGGGGGAAACACCATATATTTT
CASSRTGGNTIYF
>NA|TRBV12-5|NA|TRBJ1-5
TGTGCTAGTGGTTTGGTCCCATCCAATCAGCCCCAGCATTTT
CASGLVPSNQPQHF
>NA|TRBV7-8|NA|TRBJ2-5
TGTGCCAGCAGCCCAGCGGGTTACAGCGAAAGGGAGACCCAGTACTTC
CASSPAGYSERETQYF
>few|TRBV7-9|NA|TRBJ2-3
TGTGCCAGCAGCTTCAGCGGGACAGATACGCAGTATTTT
CASSFSGTDTQYF
>NA|TRBV4-3|TRBD2|TRBJ2-1
TGCGCCAGCAGCCGCCAAGCGTCCACGATAGCGGGCAATGAGCAGTTCTTC
CASSRQASTIAGNEQFF
>NA|TRBV28|NA|TRBJ2-2
TGTGCCAGCACTTGGACCATGGGAGGCACCGGGGAGCTGTTTTTT
CASTWTMGGTGELFF
>NA|TRBV18|NA|TRBJ1-3
TGTGCCAGCTCACCCCGTTCCCCAGGGACAAACGATTACACCATATATTTT
CASSPRSPGTNDYTIYF
>NA|TRBV14|NA|TRBJ2-7
TGTGCCAGCAGCCCCCTGAGAGAGTACTCCTACGAGCAGTACTTC
CASSPLREYSYEQYF
>once|TRBV7-8|NA|TRBJ1-6
TGTGCCAGCAGCAAAGAGCTCATTAATTCACCCCTCCACTTT
CASSKELINSPLHF
>NA|TRBV5-4|NA|TRBJ1-1
TGTGCCAGCAGCTTGGCAGGGGCGGCTGAAGCTTTCTTT
CASSLAGAAEAFF
>NA|TRBV7-7|NA|TRBJ2-1
TGTGCCAGCAGCTTACTCGGGAGCTCCTACAATGAGCAGTTCTTC
CASSLLGSSYNEQFF
>NA|TRBV7-8|NA|TRBJ2-1
TGTGCCAGCAGCTTAGCGTGGCAGGCCCACAATGAGCAGTTCTTC
CASSLAWQAHNEQFF
>NA|TRBV5-1|NA|TRBJ2-7
TGCGCCAGCAGCTCCGGCAACAACTACGAGCAGTACTTC
CASSSGNNYEQYF
>NA|TRBV19|NA|TRBJ1-3
TGTGCCAGCGGAAAACAGTGGGACACCATATATTTT
CASGKQWDTIYF
>NA|TRBV7-9|TRBD1|TRBJ1-4
TGTGCCAGCAGCTTAGGGGACAGGGGAAGTGAAAAACTGTTTTTT
CASSLGDRGSEKLFF
>NA|TRBV28|NA|TRBJ1-4
TGTGCCAGCAGCGAGGCAACTAATGAAAAACTGTTTTTT
CASSEATNEKLFF
>once|TRBV5-5|NA|TRBJ2-7
TGTGCCAGCATACCTGCTGGGGTCGGGTACGAGCAGTACTTC
CASIPAGVGYEQYF
>NA|TRBV2|TRBD2|TRBJ2-5
TGTGCCAGCAGTCCCCGGACTAGCTACCAAGAGACCCAGTACTTC
CASSPRTSYQETQYF
>NA|TRBV19|TRBD1|TRBJ2-7
TGTGCCACTGCCTGGACAGGGGTCCACGAGCAGTACTTC
CATAWTGVHEQYF
>NA|TRBV4-1|TRBD2|TRBJ2-1
TGCGCCAGCAGCCAAGATCCCCGAGCTAGCGGGAGAGTGGGTGAGCAGTTCTTC
CASSQDPRASGRVGEQFF
>NA|TRBV7-9|TRBD2|TRBJ2-1
TGTGCCAGCACTCCTAGCGGGAGTGGCAATGAGCAGTTCTTC
CASTPSGSGNEQFF
>NA|TRBV28|NA|TRBJ1-6
TGTGCCAGCAGTTTTGGGGGGAGGTCCTATAATTCACCCCTCCACTTT
CASSFGGRSYNSPLHF
>NA|TRBV7-2|NA|TRBJ1-5
TGTGCCAGCAGCTCAGGTGTTAGGGTAGCCCAGCATTTT
CASSSGVRVAQHF
>NA|TRBV5-1|NA|TRBJ2-5
TGCGCCAGCAGCCTTCGAAACCCGCAAGAGACCCAGTACTTC
CASSLRNPQETQYF
>NA|TRBV5-1|NA|TRBJ2-2
TGCGCCAGCAGCTTGGCCGACACCGGGGAGCTGTTTTTT
CASSLADTGELFF
>NA|TRBV9|TRBD1|TRBJ2-7
TGTGCCAGCAGCGTGGCAGGGGGCCCCTCCTACGAGCAGTACTTC
CASSVAGGPSYEQYF
>NA|TRBV27|NA|TRBJ2-3
TGTGCCAGCAGCTGGGCCCAGGGCGGAAGGACAGATACGCAGTATTTT
CASSWAQGGRTDTQYF
>NA|TRBV7-2|NA|TRBJ1-4
TGTGCCAGCAGCTTTGACAGAAACCTTGAAAAACTGTTTTTT
CASSFDRNLEKLFF
>once|TRBV5-1|NA|TRBJ2-3
TGCGCCAGCAGCATAGGGTGGAACACAGATACGCAGTATTTT
CASSIGWNTDTQYF
>NA|TRBV2|TRBD1|TRBJ2-1
TGTGCCAGCAGTGCATCGGGACAGGGGGCCAATGAGCAGTTCTTC
CASSASGQGANEQFF
>NA|TRBV11-3|TRBD1|TRBJ2-2
TGTGCCAGCAGCTTCCGGACAGGGAGGAACACCGGGGAGCTGTTTTTT
CASSFRTGRNTGELFF
>NA|TRBV7-9|TRBD1|TRBJ1-3
TGTGCCAGCAGATCCCGTGGACAGGGCCGAAACACCATATATTTT
CASRSRGQGRNTIYF
>NA|TRBV5-1|NA|TRBJ2-3
TGCGCCAGCAGCGGTGACTCCCGCCTGGGTTACACGGGAGCAGGGTATAGGACAGATACGCAGTATTTT
CASSGDSRLGYTGAGYRTDTQYF
>NA|TRBV5-6|NA|TRBJ1-1
TGTGCCAGCAGCTTTTTCGTACGCGGGAAAGCTTTCTTT
CASSFFVRGKAFF
>NA|TRBV7-2|NA|TRBJ1-4
TGTGCCAGCAGCTTAGAGTGGTGGGATGAAAAACTGTTTTTT
CASSLEWWDEKLFF
>NA|TRBV4-3|TRBD1|TRBJ1-2
TGCGCCAGCAGCCAAAAGCTCCGGACAGGGGATAACTATGGCTACACCTTC
CASSQKLRTGDNYGYTF
>NA|TRBV7-2|NA|TRBJ2-5
TGTGCCAGCAGCTTAGCGCAGGGGAGCCAAGAGACCCAGTACTTC
CASSLAQGSQETQYF
>NA|TRBV25-1|NA|TRBJ2-1
TGTGCCAGCAGTGGAGGTTTGACAGGTAGCGACAATGAGCAGTTCTTC
CASSGGLTGSDNEQFF